Listed below are T cell receptor beta chains from one sample, sequenced in a study of glioma-infiltrating T cells after dendritic cell vaccination. Produced via immunoSEQ multiplex PCR; TCRdb's table is partial and in-frame only. Of some 87,000 clones listed, over 75% are singletons. The source material was blood, sampled before dendritic cell vaccination. Receptors originate from a human donor with glioblastoma. The CDR3 runs from the conserved cysteine through the conserved F or W. D genes are given only for firm matches. Size is stated for part of the rows, as once, few or many counts, or as a class when the clone is expanded.

J: TRBJ2-4
V: TRBV5-6
D: .
size: .
CDR3: CASSSTGSQNIQYF
DNA: TGTGCCAGCAGTTCTACAGGGTCCCAGAACATTCAGTACTTC

J: TRBJ2-7
V: TRBV5-1
D: TRBD2
size: .
CDR3: CASSFPTSGSNEQYF
DNA: TGCGCCAGCAGCTTCCCGACTAGCGGGAGTAACGAGCAGTACTTC

J: TRBJ1-5
V: TRBV5-1
D: .
size: .
CDR3: CASSLEGGSEPQHF
DNA: TGCGCCAGCAGCTTGGAAGGGGGTTCGGAGCCCCAGCATTTT

J: TRBJ2-5
V: TRBV9
D: .
size: .
CDR3: CASRPGTSETQYF
DNA: TGTGCCAGCCGTCCCGGGACATCGGAGACCCAGTACTTC

J: TRBJ1-2
V: TRBV4-2
D: TRBD1
size: .
CDR3: CASSHGYRDREDYGYTF
DNA: TGTGCCAGCAGCCATGGATACCGGGACAGGGAGGACTATGGCTACACCTTC

J: TRBJ2-3
V: TRBV29-1
D: TRBD2
size: .
CDR3: CSAGLAATDTQYF
DNA: TGCAGCGCGGGACTAGCGGCCACAGATACGCAGTATTTT

J: TRBJ2-1
V: TRBV4-3
D: TRBD1
size: .
CDR3: CASSLGQKFYNEQFF
DNA: TGCGCCAGCAGCTTGGGACAGAAGTTCTACAATGAGCAGTTCTTC

J: TRBJ2-1
V: TRBV2
D: .
size: .
CDR3: CASSFTGNYNEQFF
DNA: TGTGCCAGCAGTTTCACAGGGAACTACAATGAGCAGTTCTTC

J: TRBJ2-7
V: TRBV19
D: .
size: .
CDR3: CASSRPEQGYEQYF
DNA: TGTGCCAGTAGTCGGCCAGAACAGGGCTACGAGCAGTACTTC

J: TRBJ1-6
V: TRBV7-9
D: .
size: once
CDR3: CASSLVAGAGSPLHF
DNA: TGTGCCAGCAGCTTAGTCGCGGGGGCGGGGTCTCCCCTCCACTTT

J: TRBJ2-7
V: TRBV19
D: .
size: .
CDR3: CASSISGTSYEQYF
DNA: TGTGCCAGTAGTATTTCCGGGACTTCCTACGAGCAGTACTTC

J: TRBJ1-2
V: TRBV29-1
D: .
size: .
CDR3: CSAQGGGVDSPF
DNA: TGCAGCGCTCAGGGAGGGGGGGTTGATTCTCCATTC

J: TRBJ2-7
V: TRBV6-6
D: TRBD2
size: once
CDR3: CASSYRTSGRVNEQYF
DNA: TGTGCCAGCAGTTATCGGACTAGCGGGAGGGTCAACGAGCAGTACTTC

J: TRBJ2-2
V: TRBV5-5
D: TRBD2
size: .
CDR3: CASSLALAGIAPGELFF
DNA: TGTGCCAGCAGCTTGGCGCTAGCGGGGATTGCCCCCGGGGAGCTGTTTTTT

J: TRBJ1-5
V: TRBV7-2
D: .
size: .
CDR3: CASSLGAGTYQPQHF
DNA: TGTGCCAGCAGCTTAGGGGCGGGAACCTATCAGCCCCAGCATTTT

J: TRBJ2-7
V: TRBV30
D: TRBD2
size: once
CDR3: CAWTGLADEQYF
DNA: TGTGCCTGGACCGGACTAGCAGATGAGCAGTACTTC

J: TRBJ2-6
V: TRBV5-1
D: .
size: .
CDR3: CATTTASGANVLTF
DNA: TGCGCCACCACGACAGCCTCTGGGGCCAACGTCCTGACTTTC

J: TRBJ2-7
V: TRBV27
D: .
size: .
CDR3: CASSSGWGQDYEQYF
DNA: TGTGCCAGCAGTTCGGGGTGGGGACAAGACTACGAGCAGTACTTC

J: TRBJ1-5
V: TRBV7-9
D: TRBD1
size: .
CDR3: CASSPHGDRGNQPQHF
DNA: TGTGCCAGCAGCCCCCATGGGGACAGGGGAAACCAGCCCCAGCATTTT

J: TRBJ2-3
V: TRBV5-6
D: .
size: .
CDR3: CASSLAAGRPDTQYF
DNA: TGTGCCAGCAGCTTGGCGGCAGGTCGTCCAGATACGCAGTATTTT

J: TRBJ1-1
V: TRBV29-1
D: .
size: .
CDR3: CSAGALNTEAFF
DNA: TGCAGCGCTGGGGCCCTGAACACTGAAGCTTTCTTT

J: TRBJ2-7
V: TRBV28
D: TRBD1
size: once
CDR3: CASRRTGAAYEQYF
DNA: TGTGCCAGCAGACGGACAGGGGCCGCCTACGAGCAGTACTTC

J: TRBJ1-2
V: TRBV7-3
D: TRBD1
size: .
CDR3: CASSSSSGGPNYGYTF
DNA: TGTGCCAGCAGCTCTAGTTCAGGGGGGCCTAACTATGGCTACACCTTC

J: TRBJ2-4
V: TRBV11-2
D: TRBD2
size: .
CDR3: CASSSGTSTNIQYF
DNA: TGTGCCAGCAGCTCCGGGACTAGCACAAACATTCAGTACTTC

J: TRBJ2-7
V: TRBV19
D: .
size: .
CDR3: CASSGLEGASGREQYF
DNA: TGTGCCAGTAGTGGTCTCGAAGGTGCCAGCGGCCGCGAGCAGTACTTC

J: TRBJ2-2
V: TRBV27
D: .
size: .
CDR3: CASSLGPNTGELFF
DNA: TGTGCCAGCAGTTTAGGGCCGAACACCGGGGAGCTGTTTTTT

J: TRBJ2-1
V: TRBV19
D: TRBD1
size: .
CDR3: CASSMTGVEQFF
DNA: TGTGCCAGTAGCATGACAGGGGTTGAGCAGTTCTTC